Shown below are 13 T cell receptor beta chains from a single sample sequenced in a study of CD8+ T cells in alopecia areata. Documented treatment: oral pan-JAK inhibitor, 5-10 mg twice daily. It was cDNA, reverse transcribed from extracted RNA, that served as the sequencing template. Sequencing used immunoSEQ multiplex PCR; TCRdb keeps in-frame clones, though not all of them. The sample has 150,000 to 200,000 clones, around 64% seen once. Here the sequenced sample was CD4+ T cells sorted from blood, taken between weeks 49 and 50, from a patient treated with tofacitinib. These receptors originate from a human donor with alopecia areata.

V gene TRBV4-1 combines with J gene TRBJ2-7, with D unresolved. V shed 0 bases and J shed 4 bases, with 7 bases lying between them. Germline V CDR1 and CDR2: MGHRA, YSYEKL. The CDR3 runs to 13 residues. CDR3 in DNA: TGCGCCAGCAGCCAAGAGTTTAGTTACGAGCAGTACTTC. This encodes CASSQEFSYEQYF.

This clone has a single count. The CDR3 DNA reads TGCGCCAGCAGCTTGGAGAGCGGAAGCACAGATACGCAGTATTTT. Translating gives CASSLESGSTDTQYF. The chain carries TRBV5-1 and TRBJ2-3; tentatively, D is TRBD2 (5 bases). The CDR3 loop spans 15 amino acids. V was cut by 0 bases and J by 0 bases, with 8 bases left in between. Per the germline V gene, CDR1 is SGHRS and CDR2 is YFSETQ.

This chain connects TRBV18 to TRBJ1-6; 7 nucleotides align to TRBD1. V shed 4 bases, J shed 9 bases, and the junction held 6 bases outside the gene matches. From germline, CDR1 is KGHSH and CDR2 LQKENI. This CDR3 region has 14 residues. CDR3 region: CASSLGQDTSPLHF. The CDR3 nucleotides read TGTGCCAGCTCACTCGGACAGGATACTTCACCCCTCCACTTT. The complete variable domain, with remaining parts taken from reference TRBV18 and TRBJ1-6, reads NAGVMQNPRHLVRRRGQEARLRCSPMKGHSHVYWYRQLPEEGLKFMVYLQKENIIDESGMPKERFSAEFPKEGPSILRIQQVVRGDSAAYFCASSLGQDTSPLHFGNGTRLTVT.

This clone showed up just a few times. The rearrangement uses TRBV2 and TRBJ2-3; unclear D gene. This CDR3 is built from 12 residues. V was clipped by 3 bases and J by 1 base, with 2 bases between them. Looked up from germline, CDR1 is SNHLY and CDR2 is FYNNEI. CDR3 DNA sequence: TGTGCCAGCAGTGACGGCACAGATACGCAGTATTTT. Translated: CASSDGTDTQYF.

V is TRBV5-1 and J is TRBJ2-3; 9 bases line up with TRBD1. V shed 4 bases and J 3 bases; nucleotides not matched to a gene: 9. The CDR3 extends over 16 amino acids. Germline loops: CDR1 SGHRS, CDR2 YFSETQ. CDR3 in amino acids: CASSGTWGQGTDTQYF. The CDR3 bases are TGCGCCAGCAGCGGTACTTGGGGACAGGGAACAGATACGCAGTATTTT.

The chain employs TRBV7-2 and TRBJ2-7; no definite D call. Trimming cost V 5 bases and J 4 bases, with 6 bases left between them. CDR3 length equals 11 residues. Germline CDR1 SGHTA, CDR2 FQGNSA. CDR3 region: CASSPEYEQYF. DNA of the CDR3: TGTGCCAGCAGCCCCGAGTACGAGCAGTACTTC.

This clone was picked up a small number of times. The J gene is TRBJ1-2, the V gene TRBV23-1, with 8 bases lining up with TRBD1. TRBV23-1 is an open reading frame whose function is uncertain. V lost 0 bases to trimming and J lost 3 bases; unmatched junction nucleotides: 6. The CDR3 is made up of 16 amino acids. CDR3 nucleotide sequence: TGCGCCAGCAGTCAATCGGAGACAGGGGCCGACTATGGCTACACCTTC. Protein: CASSQSETGADYGYTF.

This chain joins TRBV19 and TRBJ2-1, with 7 nucleotides matching TRBD2. The CDR3 spans 13 residues. The V segment lost 7 bases and the J segment 3 bases; nucleotides outside the gene matches: 3. CDR1 and CDR2 from the germline V gene are LNHDA and SQIVND (reference sequence). CDR3 sequence reads: CASNPSGYNEQFF. The CDR3 bases are TGTGCCAGTAATCCTAGCGGCTACAATGAGCAGTTCTTC.

V is TRBV2 and J is TRBJ2-5; the D gene is possibly TRBD1 (6 bases). This CDR3 comprises 18 residues. Per the germline V gene, CDR1 is SNHLY and CDR2 is FYNNEI. The V gene lost 5 bases and the J gene lost 5 bases, with 27 bases spanning the gap. Here the CDR3 reads CASSQQGYGGRYKETQYF. CDR3 nucleotides: TGTGCCAGCAGTCAACAGGGTTATGGGGGCCGATACAAGGAGACCCAGTACTTC.

This chain links TRBV29-1 with TRBJ1-2; possible D gene TRBD1, 6 bases. Germline values: CDR1 SQVTM, CDR2 ANQGSEA. V was clipped by 3 bases and J by 10 bases, with 15 bases between them. CDR3 size: 12 residues. Written as DNA, the CDR3 is TGCAGCGTTGACGGGACATTTCATGACTACACCTTC. Amino acid sequence: CSVDGTFHDYTF.

A few counts support this clone. This chain uses TRBV30 with TRBJ1-5; no firm D call. This CDR3 region has 12 residues. Germline V gives CDR1 GTSNPN, CDR2 SVGIG (reference sequence). The ends were cut back, 5 bases at V and 6 bases at J, with 11 bases in the middle. The CDR3 DNA is TGTGCCTGGGCGGCCCCAGGTCAGCCCCAGCATTTT. This translates into CAWAAPGQPQHF.

The chain joins TRBV5-1 to TRBJ1-1, with D possibly TRBD1 on 6 matching bases. Deletions cut 0 bases from V and 7 bases from J, with 13 bases between. Germline assignment: CDR1 SGHRS and CDR2 YFSETQ. This CDR3 region has 14 residues. CDR3 protein: CASSLGTGFGEAFF. The CDR3, as DNA: TGCGCCAGCAGCTTGGGTACAGGGTTTGGTGAAGCTTTCTTT.

The sample holds one count of this clone. The chain joins TRBV9 to TRBJ1-2, with a possible D match to TRBD1 (5 bases). CDR1 is SGDLS, CDR2 YYNGEE, per germline. V dropped 3 bases and J dropped 3 bases, with 9 bases sitting between them. This CDR3 comprises 13 residues. The CDR3 region is CASSATAHYGYTF. In nucleotides, the CDR3 is TGTGCCAGCAGCGCGACAGCTCACTATGGCTACACCTTC.